This entry features one T cell receptor (beta chain) sequence. The sample is drawn from a study of blood T cell repertoires in COVID-19. Across the study: Sample material is recorded as cDNA or gDNA derived from T cells, B-cell-depleted T cells, or PBMCs.

Clones were read by immunoSEQ multiplex PCR, and TCRdb kept only the in-frame ones, dropping some. The repertoire holds 70,000 to 95,000 clones, about 92% seen once, with roughly 6.4% in the top ten. The CDR3 is made up of 17 amino acids. V was clipped by 0 bases and J by 4 bases; unmatched bases: 11. In germline, CDR1 is LGHNA, CDR2 YSLEER. Sample: peripheral blood. The receptor was isolated from a woman aged 55-75 years with active COVID-19. The rearrangement uses TRBV4-3 and TRBJ1-2; 7 bases align to TRBD1. The CDR3 DNA reads as TGCGCCAGCAGCCAAGATTGGGGACAGACAACCATCTATGGCTACACCTTC. Protein product: CASSQDWGQTTIYGYTF.